This TCR beta chain was captured in a study of shared clonotypes between healthy human individuals. The repertoire was sequenced with immunoSEQ multiplex PCR; TCRdb's copy has only in-frame clones and lacks some. The table lists 2 million or so clones, 90% to 95% of them singletons. Sequenced: naive CD4+ T cells sorted from blood. Subset given: CD45RA+ positively selected. The receptor was derived from a man aged 18 to 35 in good health.

DNA for the CDR3: TGTGCCAGCAGCTTAGAGGGACGGGCCTACAATGAGCAGTTCTTC. This codes for CASSLEGRAYNEQFF. This chain joins TRBV11-2 and TRBJ2-1, with D perhaps assigned TRBD1 or TRBD2 (5 bases each). Per the germline V gene, CDR1 is SGHAT and CDR2 is FQNNGV. V was pared by 0 bases and J by 2 bases, with 8 bases between. The CDR3 sequence is 15 residues long. The full variable domain, its missing parts supplied by reference TRBV11-2 and TRBJ2-1, is EAGVAQSPRYKIIEKRQSVAFWCNPISGHATLYWYQQILGQGPKLLIQFQNNGVVDDSQLPKDRFSAERLKGVDSTLKIQPAKLEDSAVYLCASSLEGRAYNEQFFGPGTRLTVL.